This is a list of T cell receptor beta chains from one sample in a study of technical replicates of blood from a handful of donors. Repertoires were generated with immunoSEQ multiplex PCR, while TCRdb's copy carries only in-frame clones and drops some. This table holds roughly 48,000 clones, approximately 90% found once. Source material: PBMCs. All receptors derive from a human donor in good health. Some clones in this sample may be carry-over from other donors' samples. Each CDR3 is given with its conserved first and last residue. D genes are given only for firm matches. Some rows mark clone size as missing; the rest say once, few, many or name a class of expanded clone.

abundance,j_gene,d_gene,v_gene,CDR3aa,CDR3nt
NA,TRBJ1-4,TRBD1,TRBV15,CATRGDRGIINEKLFF,TGTGCCACCAGAGGGGACAGGGGGATAATTAATGAAAAACTGTTTTTT
NA,TRBJ1-5,NA,TRBV21-1,CASILDISVNQPQHF,TGTGCCAGCATCTTGGACATTTCAGTAAATCAGCCCCAGCATTTT
NA,TRBJ2-7,NA,TRBV4-1,CASSQVARIGQNYEQYF,TGCGCCAGCAGCCAAGTTGCACGCATTGGACAGAACTACGAGCAGTACTTC
NA,TRBJ2-7,NA,TRBV19,CASSSGPTYEQYF,TGTGCCAGTAGTTCAGGGCCTACCTACGAGCAGTACTTC
NA,TRBJ2-1,TRBD1,TRBV6-6,CASMNRDSPNEQFF,TGTGCCAGCATGAACCGGGACAGCCCCAATGAGCAGTTCTTC
NA,TRBJ1-5,NA,TRBV5-6,CASSSRIGNQPQHF,TGTGCCAGCAGCTCGAGAATCGGCAATCAGCCCCAGCATTTT
NA,TRBJ2-2,TRBD1,TRBV27,CASSFFGQGGLFF,TGTGCCAGCAGTTTCTTCGGACAGGGCGGGCTGTTTTTT
NA,TRBJ2-3,TRBD2,TRBV5-4,CASSSTSNADTQYF,TGTGCCAGCAGCTCGACTAGCAATGCAGATACGCAGTATTTT
few,TRBJ1-1,NA,TRBV5-1,CASSLGQVGGSEAFF,TGCGCCAGCAGCTTGGGACAGGTCGGTGGATCTGAAGCTTTCTTT
NA,TRBJ2-2,NA,TRBV7-3,CASSLYTGELFF,TGTGCCAGCAGCCTATACACCGGGGAGCTGTTTTTT
NA,TRBJ2-7,TRBD2,TRBV29-1,CSASSGTYEQYF,TGCAGCGCCTCGAGCGGGACCTACGAGCAGTACTTC
NA,TRBJ1-6,NA,TRBV28,CASSSTSLRASPLHF,TGTGCCAGCAGTTCTACCTCTCTCAGGGCCTCACCCCTCCACTTT
NA,TRBJ2-4,NA,TRBV7-2,CASSLPVQGLRSKNIQYF,TGTGCCAGCAGCTTACCGGTTCAGGGTCTTCGGTCCAAAAACATTCAGTACTTC
NA,TRBJ2-3,NA,TRBV7-9,CASRAGGTGGTDTQYF,TGTGCCAGCAGGGCCGGAGGGACGGGGGGCACAGATACGCAGTATTTT
NA,TRBJ1-2,NA,TRBV6-5,CASRSPPLYGYTF,TGTGCCAGCAGGTCTCCCCCCCTCTATGGCTACACCTTC
NA,TRBJ1-2,NA,TRBV30,CAWSTGFNYGYTF,TGTGCCTGGAGTACGGGGTTTAACTATGGCTACACCTTC
NA,TRBJ2-5,TRBD2,TRBV4-3,CASSQGLAGHETQYF,TGCGCCAGCAGCCAAGGACTAGCGGGTCATGAGACCCAGTACTTC
few,TRBJ1-5,NA,TRBV6-4,CASGTKPGIYSNQPQHF,TGTGCCAGCGGTACTAAGCCAGGGATTTATAGCAATCAGCCCCAGCATTTT
NA,TRBJ2-1,TRBD1,TRBV5-1,CASSAAGGYNEQFF,TGCGCCAGCAGTGCTGCAGGGGGTTACAATGAGCAGTTCTTC
NA,TRBJ1-1,NA,TRBV1,CTSSQASRVGTEAFF,TGCACCAGCAGCCAAGCCAGCAGGGTTGGGACTGAAGCTTTCTTT
NA,TRBJ1-4,NA,TRBV6-5,CASGGKDEKLFF,TGTGCCAGCGGGGGGAAGGATGAAAAACTGTTTTTT
NA,TRBJ2-1,NA,TRBV6-5,CASSKPGTIEQFF,TGTGCCAGCAGTAAACCCGGGACAATTGAGCAGTTCTTC
NA,TRBJ2-6,TRBD2,TRBV5-1,CASSLAAGGPSGANVLTF,TGCGCCAGCAGCTTGGCCGCGGGGGGTCCTTCTGGGGCCAACGTCCTGACTTTC
NA,TRBJ1-2,TRBD1,TRBV30,CAWGQGTGRNYGYTF,TGTGCCTGGGGACAGGGAACTGGCCGTAACTATGGCTACACCTTC